This TCR beta chain was recovered during a study of blood T cells in healthy people across ages. About this clonotype itself: The antigen is unknown.

Findings and caveats of the study: Diversity estimates from one million T cells were considered underestimates. Long-lived donors had more naive CD4+ cells and higher diversity than aged donors.

Together with a sample-barcoded 5' primer, a J-beta primer mix was included in a second PCR lasting roughly 6 to 12 cycles. Sequencing recovered at least 2.5 million CDR3-containing paired-end reads from each sample. TCRdb recomputed calls from the 5' RACE reads with MiXCR, one row per CDR3 protein. The top ten clones hold roughly 3.8% of a sample with about 720,000 distinct CDR3 sequences, just under 25% of them seen once. From germline, CDR1 is SQVTM and CDR2 ANQGSEA. There are 12 residues in the CDR3. Between the trimmed V and J ends, which lost 5 bases and 3 bases, there was a span of 11 bases. Another study also made use of these data, one on T cells of mothers and their children. That source notes: In the second PCR, M1S primer introduced barcodes and 2-4 random bases.

The TCR sequence derives from a boy between 10 and 17 years old in good health. J is TRBJ2-7 and V is TRBV29-1; no clear D gene. The source material was blood. The CDR3 is CSVLDTLYEQYF. In DNA form, the CDR3 reads TGCAGCGTTCTCGACACCCTCTACGAGCAGTACTTC.